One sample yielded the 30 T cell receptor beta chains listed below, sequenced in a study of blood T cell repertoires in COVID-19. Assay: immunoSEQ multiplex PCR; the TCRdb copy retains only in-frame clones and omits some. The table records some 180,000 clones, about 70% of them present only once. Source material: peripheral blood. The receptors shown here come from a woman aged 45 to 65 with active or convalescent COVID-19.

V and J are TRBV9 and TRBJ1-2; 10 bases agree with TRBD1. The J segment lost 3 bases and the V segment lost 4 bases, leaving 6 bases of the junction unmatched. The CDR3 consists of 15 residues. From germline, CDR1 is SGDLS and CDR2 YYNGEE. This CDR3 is CASSLGQGIYYGYTF. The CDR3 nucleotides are TGTGCCAGCAGCCTGGGACAGGGGATATACTATGGCTACACCTTC.

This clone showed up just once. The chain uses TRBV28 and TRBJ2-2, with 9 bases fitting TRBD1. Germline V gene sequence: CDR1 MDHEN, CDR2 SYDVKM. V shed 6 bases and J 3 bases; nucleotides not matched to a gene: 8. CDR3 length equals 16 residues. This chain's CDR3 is CASSIWTGADTGELFF. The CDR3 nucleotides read TGTGCCAGCAGCATCTGGACAGGGGCAGACACCGGGGAGCTGTTTTTT. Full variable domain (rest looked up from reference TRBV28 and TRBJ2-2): DVKVTQSSRYLVKRTGEKVFLECVQDMDHENMFWYRQDPGLGLRLIYFSYDVKMKEKGDIPEGYSVSREKKERFSLILESASTNQTSMYLCASSIWTGADTGELFFGEGSRLTVL.

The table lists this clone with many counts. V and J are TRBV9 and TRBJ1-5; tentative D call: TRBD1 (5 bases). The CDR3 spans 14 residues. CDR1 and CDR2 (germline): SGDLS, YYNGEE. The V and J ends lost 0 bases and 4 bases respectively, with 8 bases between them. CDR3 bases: TGTGCCAGCAGCGTAGGACAGTTTAATCAGCCCCAGCATTTT. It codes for CASSVGQFNQPQHF.

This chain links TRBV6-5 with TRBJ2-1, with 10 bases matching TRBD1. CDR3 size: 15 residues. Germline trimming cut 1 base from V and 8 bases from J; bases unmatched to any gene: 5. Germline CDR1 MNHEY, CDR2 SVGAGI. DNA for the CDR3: TGTGCCAGCAGTTACTTGGGACAGGGGAGTGATGAGCAGTTCTTC. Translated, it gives CASSYLGQGSDEQFF.

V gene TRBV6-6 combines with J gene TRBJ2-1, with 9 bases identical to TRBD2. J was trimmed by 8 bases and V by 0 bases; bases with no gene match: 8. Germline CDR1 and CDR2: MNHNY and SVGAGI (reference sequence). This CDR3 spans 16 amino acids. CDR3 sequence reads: CASSYSSGSGSYEQFF. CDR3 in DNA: TGTGCCAGCAGTTACTCCAGTGGTAGCGGGAGTTATGAGCAGTTCTTC.

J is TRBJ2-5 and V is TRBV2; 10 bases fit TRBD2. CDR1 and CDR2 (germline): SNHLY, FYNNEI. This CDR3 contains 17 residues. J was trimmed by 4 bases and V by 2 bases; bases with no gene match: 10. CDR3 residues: CASSEILGLARRETQYF. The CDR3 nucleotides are TGTGCCAGCAGTGAAATTTTGGGACTAGCGCGGCGAGAGACCCAGTACTTC.

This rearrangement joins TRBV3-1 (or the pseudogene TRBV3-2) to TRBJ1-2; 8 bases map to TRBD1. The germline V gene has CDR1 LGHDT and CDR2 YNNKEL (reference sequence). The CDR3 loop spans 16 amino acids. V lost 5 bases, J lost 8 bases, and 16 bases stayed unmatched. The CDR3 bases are TGTGCCAGCAGCACTCGGACAGGGAGGAGTTGGGACGGCTACACCTTC. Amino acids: CASSTRTGRSWDGYTF.

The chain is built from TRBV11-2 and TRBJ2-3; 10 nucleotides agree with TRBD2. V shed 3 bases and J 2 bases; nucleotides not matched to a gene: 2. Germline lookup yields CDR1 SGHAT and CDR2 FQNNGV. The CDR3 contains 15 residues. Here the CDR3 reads CASSFSGGNTDTQYF. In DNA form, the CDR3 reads TGTGCCAGCAGCTTTAGCGGGGGGAACACAGATACGCAGTATTTT.

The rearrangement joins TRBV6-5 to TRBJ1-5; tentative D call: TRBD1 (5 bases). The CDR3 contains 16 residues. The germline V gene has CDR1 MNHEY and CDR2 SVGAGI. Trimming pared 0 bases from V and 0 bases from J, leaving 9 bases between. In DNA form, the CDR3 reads TGTGCCAGCAGTTACTCGTCAGGGAATAGCAATCAGCCCCAGCATTTT. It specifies CASSYSSGNSNQPQHF.

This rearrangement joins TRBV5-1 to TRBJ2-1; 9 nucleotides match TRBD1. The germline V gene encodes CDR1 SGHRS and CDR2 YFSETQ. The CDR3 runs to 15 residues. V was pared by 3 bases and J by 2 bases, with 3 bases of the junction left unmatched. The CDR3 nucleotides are TGCGCCAGCAGCTGGGACAGGGTTCCCTACAATGAGCAGTTCTTC. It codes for CASSWDRVPYNEQFF.

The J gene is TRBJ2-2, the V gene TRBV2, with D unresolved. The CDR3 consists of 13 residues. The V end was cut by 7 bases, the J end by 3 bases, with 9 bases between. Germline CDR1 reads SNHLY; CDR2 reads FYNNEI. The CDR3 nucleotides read TGTGCCAGCACCTTCACAGACACCGGGGAGCTGTTTTTT. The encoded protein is CASTFTDTGELFF.

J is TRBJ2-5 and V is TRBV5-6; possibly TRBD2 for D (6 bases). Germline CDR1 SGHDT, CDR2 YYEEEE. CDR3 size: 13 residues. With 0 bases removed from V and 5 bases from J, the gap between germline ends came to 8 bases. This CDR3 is CASSLAGRETQYF. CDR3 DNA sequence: TGTGCCAGCAGCTTGGCGGGGAGGGAGACCCAGTACTTC.

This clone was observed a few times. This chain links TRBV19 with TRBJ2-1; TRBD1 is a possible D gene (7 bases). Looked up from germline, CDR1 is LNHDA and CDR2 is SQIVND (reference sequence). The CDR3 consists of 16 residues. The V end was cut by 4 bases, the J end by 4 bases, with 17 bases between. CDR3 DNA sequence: TGTGCCAGTAGTAGCAGGGGGGCACGGCTTTACAATGAGCAGTTCTTC. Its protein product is CASSSRGARLYNEQFF.

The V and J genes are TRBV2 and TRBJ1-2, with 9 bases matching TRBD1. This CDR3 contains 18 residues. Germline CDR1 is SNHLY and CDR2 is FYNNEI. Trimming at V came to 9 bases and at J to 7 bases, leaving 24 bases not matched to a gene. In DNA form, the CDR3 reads TGTGCCAGATTGAGCTTGGAACGACCGGGACAGGGACTTGGTGGCTACACCTTC. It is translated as CARLSLERPGQGLGGYTF.

CDR3 protein: CASSYKDTQYF. Here the CDR3 DNA reads TGTGCCAGCAGTTATAAAGATACGCAGTATTTT. The chain employs TRBV6-2 or TRBV6-3 and TRBJ2-3; D call uncertain. V was shortened by 3 bases and J by 5 bases, with 3 bases between the two germline ends. There are 11 residues in the CDR3. Germline V lookup: CDR1 MNHEY, CDR2 SVGEGT.

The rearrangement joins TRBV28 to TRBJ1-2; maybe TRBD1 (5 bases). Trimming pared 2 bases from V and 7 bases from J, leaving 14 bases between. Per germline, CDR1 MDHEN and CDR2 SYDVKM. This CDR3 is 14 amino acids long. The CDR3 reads CASSLMGRVGGYTF. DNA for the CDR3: TGTGCCAGCAGTTTAATGGGCAGGGTGGGTGGCTACACCTTC.

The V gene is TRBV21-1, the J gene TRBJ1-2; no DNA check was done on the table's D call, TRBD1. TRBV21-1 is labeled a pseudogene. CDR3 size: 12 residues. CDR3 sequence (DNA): TGTGCCAGCAGCAAGGACAGGGAAGGCTACACCTTC. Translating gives CASSKDREGYTF.

The CDR3 spells CASSSRSSGGPDTQYF. The DNA of the CDR3 is TGTGCCAGCAGCTCCCGGTCCAGCGGGGGGCCGGATACGCAGTATTTT. V usage is TRBV2 and J usage is TRBJ2-3; 9 nucleotides match TRBD2. The V and J ends lost 6 bases and 6 bases, in that order; junction bases with no gene match: 13. This CDR3 region has 16 residues. From germline, CDR1 is SNHLY and CDR2 FYNNEI. Looking up the rest from reference TRBV2 and TRBJ2-3 gives the full variable domain: EPEVTQTPSHQVTQMGQEVILRCVPISNHLYFYWYRQILGQKVEFLVSFYNNEISEKSEIFDDQFSVERPDGSNFTLKIRSTKLEDSAMYFCASSSRSSGGPDTQYFGPGTRLTVL.

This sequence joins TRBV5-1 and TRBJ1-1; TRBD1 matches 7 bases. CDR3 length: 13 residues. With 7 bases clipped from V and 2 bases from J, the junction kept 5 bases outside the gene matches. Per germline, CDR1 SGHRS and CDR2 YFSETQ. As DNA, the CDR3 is TGCGCCAGCGGGGACAGAGCCAACACTGAAGCTTTCTTT. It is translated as CASGDRANTEAFF.

The CDR3 region has the DNA TGCGCCAGCAGCCAAGATTTCGGCTATGGCTACACCTTC. It translates to CASSQDFGYGYTF. The J gene is TRBJ1-2, the V gene TRBV4-3; D is unclear. Germline-derived CDR1 and CDR2 are LGHNA and YSLEER. Trimming took 0 bases from V and 4 from J, leaving 6 bases between them. The length of the CDR3 is 13 residues.

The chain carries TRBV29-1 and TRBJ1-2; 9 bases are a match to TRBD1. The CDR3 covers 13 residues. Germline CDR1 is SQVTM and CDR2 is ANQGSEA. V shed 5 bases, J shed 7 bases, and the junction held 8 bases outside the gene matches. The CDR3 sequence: CSVRGTGKTGYTF. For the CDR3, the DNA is TGCAGCGTTAGAGGGACAGGGAAGACTGGCTACACCTTC.

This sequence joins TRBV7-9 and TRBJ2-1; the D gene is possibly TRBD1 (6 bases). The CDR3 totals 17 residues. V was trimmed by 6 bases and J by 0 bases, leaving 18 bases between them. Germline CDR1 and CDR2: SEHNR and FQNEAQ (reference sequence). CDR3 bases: TGTGCCAGCAGTTCTCCCCGGACAGAGAGCTCCTACAATGAGCAGTTCTTC. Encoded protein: CASSSPRTESSYNEQFF.

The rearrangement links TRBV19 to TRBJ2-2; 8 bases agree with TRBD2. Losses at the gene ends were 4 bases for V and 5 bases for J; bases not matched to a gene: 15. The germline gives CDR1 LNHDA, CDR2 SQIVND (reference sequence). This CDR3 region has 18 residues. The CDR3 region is CASSTPFRGRGRTGELFF. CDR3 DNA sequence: TGTGCCAGTAGTACTCCCTTCCGGGGGCGCGGGAGGACCGGGGAGCTGTTTTTT.

CDR3 nucleotide sequence: TGTGCCAGCAGCCAAGGAGACGGACTCCCGGGACTAGCCAAAAACATTCAGTACTTC. Protein: CASSQGDGLPGLAKNIQYF. The chain is built from TRBV4-2 and TRBJ2-4; D possibly corresponds to TRBD2 (6 bases). With 1 base removed from V and 0 bases from J, the gap between germline ends came to 19 bases. This CDR3 has 19 residues. Germline V gene lookup returns CDR1 LGHNA and CDR2 YNFKEQ.

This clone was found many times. Here the CDR3 DNA reads TGTGCCAGCCGTTCCGGGATCTTCATGAACACTGAAGCTTTCTTT. Protein product: CASRSGIFMNTEAFF. V is TRBV7-8 and J is TRBJ1-1, with D unclear. There are 15 residues in the CDR3. Germline CDR1 reads SGHVS; CDR2 reads FQNEAQ. V was shortened by 8 bases and J by 0 bases, with 16 bases between the two germline ends.

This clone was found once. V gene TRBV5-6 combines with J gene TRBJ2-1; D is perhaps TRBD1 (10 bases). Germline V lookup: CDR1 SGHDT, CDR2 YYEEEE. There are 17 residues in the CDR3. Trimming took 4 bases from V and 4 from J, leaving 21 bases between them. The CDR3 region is CASSPLAGQGKYNEQFF. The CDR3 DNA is TGTGCCAGCAGCCCCCTAGCGGGACAGGGGAAATACAATGAGCAGTTCTTC.

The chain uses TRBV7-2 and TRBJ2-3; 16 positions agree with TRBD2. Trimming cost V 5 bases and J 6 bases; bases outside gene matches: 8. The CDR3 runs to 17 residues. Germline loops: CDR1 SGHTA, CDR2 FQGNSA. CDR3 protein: CASSHPGLAGGRDTQYF. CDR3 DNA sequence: TGTGCCAGCAGCCACCCGGGACTAGCGGGGGGGCGGGATACGCAGTATTTT. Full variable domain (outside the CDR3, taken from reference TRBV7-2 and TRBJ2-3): GAGVSQSPSNKVTEKGKDVELRCDPISGHTALYWYRQSLGQGLEFLIYFQGNSAPDKSGLPSDRFSAERTGGSVSTLTIQRTQQEDSAVYLCASSHPGLAGGRDTQYFGPGTRLTVL.

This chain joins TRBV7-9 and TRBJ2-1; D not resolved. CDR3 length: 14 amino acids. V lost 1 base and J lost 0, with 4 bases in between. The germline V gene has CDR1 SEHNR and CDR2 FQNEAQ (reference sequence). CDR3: CASSLGVSYNEQFF. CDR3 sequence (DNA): TGTGCCAGCAGCTTAGGAGTCTCCTACAATGAGCAGTTCTTC.

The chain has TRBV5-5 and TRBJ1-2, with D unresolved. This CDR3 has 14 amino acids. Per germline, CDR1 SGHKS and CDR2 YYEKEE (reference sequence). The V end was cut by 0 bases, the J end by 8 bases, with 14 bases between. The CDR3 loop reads CASSLGNYARGYTF. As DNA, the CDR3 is TGTGCCAGCAGCTTGGGAAACTACGCTAGGGGCTACACCTTC.

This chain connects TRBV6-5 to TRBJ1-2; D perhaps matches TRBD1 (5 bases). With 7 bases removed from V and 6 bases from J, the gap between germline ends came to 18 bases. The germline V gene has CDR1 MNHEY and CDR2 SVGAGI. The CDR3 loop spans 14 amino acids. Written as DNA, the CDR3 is TGTGCCAGCATGCCGGCAGGGTGGACAAATGGCTACACCTTC. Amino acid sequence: CASMPAGWTNGYTF.